A selection of T cell receptor beta chains follows, all from one sample in a study of T cell responses to AZD1222 COVID-19 vaccine. The data were produced by immunoSEQ multiplex PCR, yet TCRdb's version contains in-frame clones alone and is incomplete. The sample holds 130,000 or so clones, roughly 90% seen once. The sample was peripheral blood, taken on day 0 of AZD1222 vaccination. The receptors originated from an adult in good health. CDR3s include the opening cysteine and the closing phenylalanine or tryptophan. The D gene is left open where the match is weak. Where a row states a size, it is once, few, many or the class of an expanded clone; other rows omit it.

v_call: TRBV4-2; j_call: TRBJ2-1; clone_size: few; d_call: TRBD2; cdr3_aa: CASSPPAGEPYNEQFF; cdr3_nt: TGTGCCAGCAGCCCCCCGGCGGGAGAACCCTACAATGAGCAGTTCTTC
v_call: TRBV24-1; j_call: TRBJ2-1; clone_size: NA; d_call: NA; cdr3_aa: CATSDSATIENEQFF; cdr3_nt: TGTGCCACCAGTGATTCGGCGACTATAGAGAATGAGCAGTTCTTC
v_call: TRBV19; j_call: TRBJ1-2; clone_size: NA; d_call: NA; cdr3_aa: CASWTDYTF; cdr3_nt: TGTGCCAGTTGGACCGACTACACCTTC
v_call: TRBV28; j_call: TRBJ2-3; clone_size: once; d_call: TRBD2; cdr3_aa: CASTSSGVEPSTDTQYF; cdr3_nt: TGTGCCAGCACCTCTAGCGGGGTCGAACCTAGCACAGATACGCAGTATTTT
v_call: TRBV6-5; j_call: TRBJ2-2; clone_size: NA; d_call: NA; cdr3_aa: CASSSSKGGRPGELFF; cdr3_nt: TGTGCCAGCAGTTCCTCGAAGGGGGGGAGGCCCGGGGAGCTGTTTTTT
v_call: TRBV7-3; j_call: TRBJ2-5; clone_size: NA; d_call: NA; cdr3_aa: CASSPGIWEQETQYF; cdr3_nt: TGTGCCAGCAGCCCGGGGATTTGGGAACAAGAGACCCAGTACTTC
v_call: TRBV6-2/TRBV6-3; j_call: TRBJ2-1; clone_size: NA; d_call: TRBD1; cdr3_aa: CASSSQGAGDNEQFF; cdr3_nt: TGTGCCAGCAGTTCACAGGGGGCTGGGGACAATGAGCAGTTCTTC
v_call: TRBV11-2; j_call: TRBJ2-3; clone_size: NA; d_call: TRBD2; cdr3_aa: CASSLLPKPSGKADTQYF; cdr3_nt: TGTGCCAGCAGCTTGCTGCCGAAGCCTAGCGGGAAGGCAGATACGCAGTATTTT
v_call: TRBV11-2; j_call: TRBJ2-7; clone_size: NA; d_call: NA; cdr3_aa: CASSPGIAYEQYF; cdr3_nt: TGTGCCAGCAGCCCCGGGATTGCCTACGAGCAGTACTTC
v_call: TRBV5-4; j_call: TRBJ1-2; clone_size: NA; d_call: NA; cdr3_aa: CASGRTANYGYTF; cdr3_nt: TGTGCCTCCGGACGGACAGCTAACTATGGCTACACCTTC
v_call: TRBV2; j_call: TRBJ2-3; clone_size: NA; d_call: NA; cdr3_aa: CASKEEAGISTDTQYF; cdr3_nt: TGTGCCAGCAAGGAGGAGGCGGGGATCTCCACAGATACGCAGTATTTT
v_call: TRBV9; j_call: TRBJ1-5; clone_size: NA; d_call: NA; cdr3_aa: CASSVGTGWEQPQHF; cdr3_nt: TGTGCCAGCAGCGTAGGAACAGGATGGGAGCAGCCCCAGCATTTT
v_call: TRBV7-3; j_call: TRBJ2-3; clone_size: NA; d_call: TRBD2; cdr3_aa: CASSSKGLAGGGDTQYF; cdr3_nt: TGTGCCAGCAGCTCCAAGGGGCTAGCGGGAGGAGGAGATACGCAGTATTTT
v_call: TRBV2; j_call: TRBJ1-3; clone_size: NA; d_call: TRBD1; cdr3_aa: CASSQQGVMNGNTIYF; cdr3_nt: TGTGCCAGCAGTCAACAGGGGGTTATGAACGGAAACACCATATATTTT
v_call: TRBV7-8; j_call: TRBJ2-7; clone_size: once; d_call: NA; cdr3_aa: CASSAPRLPGPGVYEQYF; cdr3_nt: TGTGCCAGCAGCGCCCCTCGATTACCCGGGCCGGGGGTCTACGAGCAGTACTTC
v_call: TRBV6-6; j_call: TRBJ1-4; clone_size: NA; d_call: TRBD1; cdr3_aa: CASSQPGGASEKLFF; cdr3_nt: TGTGCCAGCAGCCAGCCAGGGGGCGCCAGTGAAAAACTGTTTTTT
v_call: TRBV2; j_call: TRBJ2-4; clone_size: NA; d_call: NA; cdr3_aa: CASSERGLAKNIQYF; cdr3_nt: TGTGCCAGCAGTGAAAGGGGGTTGGCCAAAAACATTCAGTACTTC
v_call: TRBV12-5; j_call: TRBJ1-4; clone_size: NA; d_call: NA; cdr3_aa: CASGLVIGGSEKLFF; cdr3_nt: TGTGCTAGTGGTTTGGTAATCGGGGGGAGTGAAAAACTGTTTTTT
v_call: TRBV11-2; j_call: TRBJ1-1; clone_size: NA; d_call: TRBD1; cdr3_aa: CASSLDRGQFTEAFF; cdr3_nt: TGTGCCAGCAGCTTAGACAGGGGGCAGTTCACTGAAGCTTTCTTT
v_call: TRBV15; j_call: TRBJ2-7; clone_size: NA; d_call: NA; cdr3_aa: CATSRDAGRSYEQYF; cdr3_nt: TGTGCCACCAGCAGAGATGCAGGCAGGTCCTACGAGCAGTACTTC
v_call: TRBV30; j_call: TRBJ1-5; clone_size: NA; d_call: NA; cdr3_aa: CAWSVVRGTAQPQHF; cdr3_nt: TGTGCCTGGAGTGTAGTTCGGGGGACGGCTCAGCCCCAGCATTTT
v_call: TRBV15; j_call: TRBJ2-7; clone_size: NA; d_call: NA; cdr3_aa: CATSGQTSYEQYF; cdr3_nt: TGTGCCACCAGCGGTCAGACGTCCTACGAGCAGTACTTC
v_call: TRBV18; j_call: TRBJ2-7; clone_size: NA; d_call: NA; cdr3_aa: CASSPPTASYEQYF; cdr3_nt: TGTGCCAGCTCACCCCCGACCGCGTCCTACGAGCAGTACTTC
v_call: TRBV7-9; j_call: TRBJ1-4; clone_size: NA; d_call: NA; cdr3_aa: CASSFGRADEKLFF; cdr3_nt: TGTGCCAGCAGCTTTGGGAGGGCCGATGAAAAACTGTTTTTT
v_call: TRBV6-4; j_call: TRBJ2-1; clone_size: few; d_call: NA; cdr3_aa: CASSEVGGSYNEQFF; cdr3_nt: TGTGCCAGCAGTGAAGTAGGGGGCTCCTACAATGAGCAGTTCTTC
v_call: TRBV19; j_call: TRBJ1-4; clone_size: once; d_call: TRBD1; cdr3_aa: CASSTDRGSTNEKLFF; cdr3_nt: TGTGCCAGTAGTACGGACAGGGGGTCGACTAATGAAAAACTGTTTTTT
v_call: TRBV11-2; j_call: TRBJ2-3; clone_size: NA; d_call: NA; cdr3_aa: CASSLNAPDTQYF; cdr3_nt: TGTGCCAGCAGCTTAAATGCGCCAGATACGCAGTATTTT
v_call: TRBV4-2; j_call: TRBJ2-1; clone_size: NA; d_call: NA; cdr3_aa: CASSQMGRKQFF; cdr3_nt: TGTGCCAGCAGCCAAATGGGCCGGAAGCAGTTCTTC